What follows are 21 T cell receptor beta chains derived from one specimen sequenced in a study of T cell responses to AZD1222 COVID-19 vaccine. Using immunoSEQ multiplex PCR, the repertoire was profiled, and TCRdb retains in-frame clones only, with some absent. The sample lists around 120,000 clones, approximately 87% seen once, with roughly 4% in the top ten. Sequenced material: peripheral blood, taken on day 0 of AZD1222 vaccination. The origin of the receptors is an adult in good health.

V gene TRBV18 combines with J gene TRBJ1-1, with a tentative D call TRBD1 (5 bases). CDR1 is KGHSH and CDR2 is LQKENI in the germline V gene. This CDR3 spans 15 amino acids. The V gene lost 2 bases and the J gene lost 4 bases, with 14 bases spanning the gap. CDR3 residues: CASSPRRSGGTEAFF. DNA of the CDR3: TGTGCCAGCTCACCAAGGAGGAGCGGGGGCACTGAAGCTTTCTTT.

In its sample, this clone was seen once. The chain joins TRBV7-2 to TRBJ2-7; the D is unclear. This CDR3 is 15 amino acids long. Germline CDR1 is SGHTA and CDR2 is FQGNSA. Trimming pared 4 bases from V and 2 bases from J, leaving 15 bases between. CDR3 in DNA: TGTGCCAGCAGCTCCCCCTTTGGCGTTCCCTACGAGCAGTACTTC. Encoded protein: CASSSPFGVPYEQYF.

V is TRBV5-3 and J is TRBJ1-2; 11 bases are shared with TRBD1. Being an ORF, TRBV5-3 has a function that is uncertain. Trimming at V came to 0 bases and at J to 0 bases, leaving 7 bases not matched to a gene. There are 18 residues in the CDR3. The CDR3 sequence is CARSLAGTGGAANYGYTF. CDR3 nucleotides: TGTGCCAGAAGCTTGGCCGGGACAGGGGGTGCGGCTAACTATGGCTACACCTTC.

The chain's CDR3 is CASSPFSYGSFCNQPQHF. The CDR3 DNA reads TGTGCCAGCAGCCCGTTTAGTTACGGTTCGTTTTGCAATCAGCCCCAGCATTTT. The chain couples TRBV11-3 to TRBJ1-5, with D hard to call. V gave up 5 bases and J gave up 2 bases, with 22 bases separating them. CDR1 and CDR2 from the germline V gene are SGHNT and YENEEA. CDR3 length: 18 residues.

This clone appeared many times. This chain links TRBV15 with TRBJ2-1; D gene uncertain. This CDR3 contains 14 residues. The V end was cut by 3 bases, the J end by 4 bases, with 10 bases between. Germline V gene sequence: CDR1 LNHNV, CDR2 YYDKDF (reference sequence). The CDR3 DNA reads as TGTGCCACCAGCAGTTGGGTAGGGTACAATGAGCAGTTCTTC. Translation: CATSSWVGYNEQFF.

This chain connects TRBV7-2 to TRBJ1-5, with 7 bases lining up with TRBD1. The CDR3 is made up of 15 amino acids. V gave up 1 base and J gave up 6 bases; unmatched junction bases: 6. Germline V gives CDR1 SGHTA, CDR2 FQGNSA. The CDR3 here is CASSLGDSSGQPQHF. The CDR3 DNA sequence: TGTGCCAGCAGCTTAGGGGACAGTAGCGGTCAGCCCCAGCATTTT.

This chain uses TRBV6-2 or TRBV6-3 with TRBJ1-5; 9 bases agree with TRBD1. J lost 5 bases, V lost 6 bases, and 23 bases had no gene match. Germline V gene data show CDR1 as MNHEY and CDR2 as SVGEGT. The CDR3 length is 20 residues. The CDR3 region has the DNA TGTGCCAGCAGCACCCCTGCCGGGACAGGGTTCACGTCGAGGGATCAGCCCCAGCATTTT. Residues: CASSTPAGTGFTSRDQPQHF.

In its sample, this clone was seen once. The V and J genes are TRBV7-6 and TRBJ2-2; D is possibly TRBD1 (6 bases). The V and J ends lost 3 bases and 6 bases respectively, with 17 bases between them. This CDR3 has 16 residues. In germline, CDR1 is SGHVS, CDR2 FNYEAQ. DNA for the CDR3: TGTGCCAGCAGCTTGGGGACAAGGGTTTCGGCCGGGGAGCTGTTTTTT. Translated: CASSLGTRVSAGELFF.

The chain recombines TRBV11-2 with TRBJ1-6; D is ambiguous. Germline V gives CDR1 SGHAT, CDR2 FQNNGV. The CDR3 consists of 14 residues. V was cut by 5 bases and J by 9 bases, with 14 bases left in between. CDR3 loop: CASSPGISGSPLHF. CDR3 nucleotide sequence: TGTGCCAGCAGCCCCGGGATTTCAGGTTCACCCCTCCACTTT. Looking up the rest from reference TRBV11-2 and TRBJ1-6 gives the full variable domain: EAGVAQSPRYKIIEKRQSVAFWCNPISGHATLYWYQQILGQGPKLLIQFQNNGVVDDSQLPKDRFSAERLKGVDSTLKIQPAKLEDSAVYLCASSPGISGSPLHFGNGTRLTVT.

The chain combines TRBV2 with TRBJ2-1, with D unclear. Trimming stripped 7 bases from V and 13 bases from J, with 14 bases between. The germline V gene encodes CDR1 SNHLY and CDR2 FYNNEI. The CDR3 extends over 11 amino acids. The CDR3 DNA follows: TGTGCCAGCAATGGGCCCAGCCCTCAGTTCTTC. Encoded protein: CASNGPSPQFF.

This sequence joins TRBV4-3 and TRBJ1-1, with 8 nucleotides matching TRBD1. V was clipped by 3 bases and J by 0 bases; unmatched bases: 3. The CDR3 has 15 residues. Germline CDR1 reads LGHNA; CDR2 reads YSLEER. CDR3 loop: CASSQGDRMNTEAFF. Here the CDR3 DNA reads TGCGCCAGCAGCCAGGGGGACAGGATGAACACTGAAGCTTTCTTT.

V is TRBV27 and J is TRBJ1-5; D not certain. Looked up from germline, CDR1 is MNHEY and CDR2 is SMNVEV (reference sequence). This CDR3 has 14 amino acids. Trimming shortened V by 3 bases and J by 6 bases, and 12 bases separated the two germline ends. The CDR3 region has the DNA TGTGCCAGCAGTTTGAGTTCTTTCAGTCAGCCCCAGCATTTT. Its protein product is CASSLSSFSQPQHF.

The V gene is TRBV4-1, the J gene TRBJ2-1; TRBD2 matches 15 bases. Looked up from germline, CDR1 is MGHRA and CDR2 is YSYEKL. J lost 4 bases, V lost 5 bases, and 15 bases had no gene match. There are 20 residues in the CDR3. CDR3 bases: TGCGCCAGCAGCGAGCGAACCGGGACTAGCGGGGGGCAGGGTTACAATGAGCAGTTCTTC. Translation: CASSERTGTSGGQGYNEQFF.

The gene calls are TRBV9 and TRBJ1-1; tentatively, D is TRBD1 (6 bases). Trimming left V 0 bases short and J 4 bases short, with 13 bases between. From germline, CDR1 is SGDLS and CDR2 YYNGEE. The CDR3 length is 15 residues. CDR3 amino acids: CASSVGVQGITEAFF. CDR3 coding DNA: TGTGCCAGCAGCGTAGGGGTACAGGGAATCACTGAAGCTTTCTTT.

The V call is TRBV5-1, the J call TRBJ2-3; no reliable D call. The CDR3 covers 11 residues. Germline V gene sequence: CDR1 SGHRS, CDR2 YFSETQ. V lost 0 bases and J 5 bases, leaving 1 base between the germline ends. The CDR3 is CASSLEDTQYF. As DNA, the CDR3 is TGCGCCAGCAGCTTGGAAGATACGCAGTATTTT.

CDR3 amino acids: CASSLDLGVTGQFF. In DNA, the CDR3 is TGTGCCAGCAGCTTAGATTTAGGTGTGACAGGGCAGTTCTTC. J is TRBJ2-1 and V is TRBV11-2; a possible D gene is TRBD1 (6 bases). V lost 0 bases, J lost 12 bases, and 15 bases lay in between. The CDR3 runs to 14 residues. Germline V gene sequence: CDR1 SGHAT, CDR2 FQNNGV.

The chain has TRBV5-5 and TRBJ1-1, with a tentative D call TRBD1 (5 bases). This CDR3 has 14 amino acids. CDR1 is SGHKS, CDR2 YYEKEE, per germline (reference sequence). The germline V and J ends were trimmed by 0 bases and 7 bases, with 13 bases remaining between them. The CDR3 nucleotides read TGTGCCAGCAGCTTGGGATCGACGGGGCTTGAAGCTTTCTTT. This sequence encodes CASSLGSTGLEAFF.

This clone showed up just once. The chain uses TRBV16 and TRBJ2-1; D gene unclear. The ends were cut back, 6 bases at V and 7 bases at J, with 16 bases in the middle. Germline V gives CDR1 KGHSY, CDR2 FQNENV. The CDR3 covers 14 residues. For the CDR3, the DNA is TGTGCCAGCAGTCGTTTTAACGGTAGGAATGAGCAGTTCTTC. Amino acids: CASSRFNGRNEQFF.

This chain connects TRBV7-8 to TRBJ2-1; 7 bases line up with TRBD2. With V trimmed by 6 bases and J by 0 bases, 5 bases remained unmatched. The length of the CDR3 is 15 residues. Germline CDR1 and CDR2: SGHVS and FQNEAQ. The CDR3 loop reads CASSRGTTSYNEQFF. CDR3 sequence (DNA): TGTGCCAGCAGTCGCGGGACTACCTCCTACAATGAGCAGTTCTTC.

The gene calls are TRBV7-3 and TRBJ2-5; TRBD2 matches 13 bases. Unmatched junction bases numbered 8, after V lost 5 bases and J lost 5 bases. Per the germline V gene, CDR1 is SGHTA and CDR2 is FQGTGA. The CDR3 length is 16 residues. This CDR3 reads CASSPSLAGGMETQYF. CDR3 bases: TGTGCCAGCAGCCCATCACTAGCGGGGGGGATGGAGACCCAGTACTTC.

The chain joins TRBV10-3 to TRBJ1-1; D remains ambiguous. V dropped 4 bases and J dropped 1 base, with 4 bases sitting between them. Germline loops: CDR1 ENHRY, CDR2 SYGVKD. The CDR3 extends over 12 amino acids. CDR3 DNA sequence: TGTGCCATCAGTGCAGAGAACACTGAAGCTTTCTTT. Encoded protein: CAISAENTEAFF.